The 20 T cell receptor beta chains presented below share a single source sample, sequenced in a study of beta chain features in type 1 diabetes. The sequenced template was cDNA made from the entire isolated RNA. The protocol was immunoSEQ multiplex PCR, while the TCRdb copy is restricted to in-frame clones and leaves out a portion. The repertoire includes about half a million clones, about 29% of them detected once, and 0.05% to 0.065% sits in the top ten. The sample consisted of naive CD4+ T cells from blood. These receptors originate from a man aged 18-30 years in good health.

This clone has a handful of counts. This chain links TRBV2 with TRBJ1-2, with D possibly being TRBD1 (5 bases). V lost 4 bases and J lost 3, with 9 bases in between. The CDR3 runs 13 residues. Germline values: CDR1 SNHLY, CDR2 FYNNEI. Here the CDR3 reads CASSATGDYGYTF. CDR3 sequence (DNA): TGTGCCAGCAGTGCCACAGGTGACTATGGCTACACCTTC.

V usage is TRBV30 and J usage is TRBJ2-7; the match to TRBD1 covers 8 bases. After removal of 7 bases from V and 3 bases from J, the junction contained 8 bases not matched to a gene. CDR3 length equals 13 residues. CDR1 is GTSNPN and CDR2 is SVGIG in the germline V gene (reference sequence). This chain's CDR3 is CALLDRVNYEQYF. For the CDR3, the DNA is TGTGCCTTATTGGACAGGGTTAACTACGAGCAGTACTTC.

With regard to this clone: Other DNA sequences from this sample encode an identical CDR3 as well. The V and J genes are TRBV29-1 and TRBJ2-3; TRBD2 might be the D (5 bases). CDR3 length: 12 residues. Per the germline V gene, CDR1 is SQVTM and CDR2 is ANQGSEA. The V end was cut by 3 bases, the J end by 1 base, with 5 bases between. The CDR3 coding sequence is TGCAGCGTTGAGCGGGGCACAGATACGCAGTATTTT. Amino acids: CSVERGTDTQYF.

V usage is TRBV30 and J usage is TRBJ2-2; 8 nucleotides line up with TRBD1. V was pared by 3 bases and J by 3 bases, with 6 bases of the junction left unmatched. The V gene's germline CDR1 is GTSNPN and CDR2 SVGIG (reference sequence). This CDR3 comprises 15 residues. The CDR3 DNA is TGTGCCTGGAGCGCCAGGGGGCACTACACCGGGGAGCTGTTTTTT. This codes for CAWSARGHYTGELFF.

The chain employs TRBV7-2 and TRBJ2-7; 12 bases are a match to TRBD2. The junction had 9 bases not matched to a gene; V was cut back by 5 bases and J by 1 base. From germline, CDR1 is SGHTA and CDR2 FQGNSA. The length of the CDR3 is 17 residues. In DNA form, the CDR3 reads TGTGCCAGCAGCCCCTTAACTAGCGGGAGGTTATCCTACGAGCAGTACTTC. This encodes CASSPLTSGRLSYEQYF.

CDR3 loop: CASSYSPGWNTEAFF. The CDR3 bases are TGTGCCAGCAGTTACTCACCGGGATGGAACACTGAAGCTTTCTTT. The J gene is TRBJ1-1, the V gene TRBV6-6; D remains ambiguous. The germline V gene has CDR1 MNHNY and CDR2 SVGAGI (reference sequence). This CDR3 comprises 15 residues. V was cut by 0 bases and J by 1 base, with 9 bases left in between.

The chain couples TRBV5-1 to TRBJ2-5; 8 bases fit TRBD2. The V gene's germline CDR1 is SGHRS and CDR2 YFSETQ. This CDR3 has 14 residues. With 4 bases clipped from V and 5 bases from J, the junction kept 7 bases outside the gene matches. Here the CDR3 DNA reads TGCGCCAGCAGCCCCCGCGGGGGGCCGGAGACCCAGTACTTC. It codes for CASSPRGGPETQYF. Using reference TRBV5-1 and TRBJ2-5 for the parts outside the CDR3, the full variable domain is KAGVTQTPRYLIKTRGQQVTLSCSPISGHRSVSWYQQTPGQGLQFLFEYFSETQRNKGNFPGRFSGRQFSNSRSEMNVSTLELGDSALYLCASSPRGGPETQYFGPGTRLLVL.

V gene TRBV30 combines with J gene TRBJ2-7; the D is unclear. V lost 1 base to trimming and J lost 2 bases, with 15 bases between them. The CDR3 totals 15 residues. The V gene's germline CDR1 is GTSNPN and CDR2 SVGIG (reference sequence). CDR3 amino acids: CAWSAESLPTYEQYF. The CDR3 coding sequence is TGTGCCTGGAGTGCGGAATCCTTACCTACCTACGAGCAGTACTTC.

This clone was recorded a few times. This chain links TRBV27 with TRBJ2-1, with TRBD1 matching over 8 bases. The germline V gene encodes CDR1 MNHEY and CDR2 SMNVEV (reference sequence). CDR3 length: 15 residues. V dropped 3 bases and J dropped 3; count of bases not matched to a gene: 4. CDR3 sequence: CASSFGDRSYNEQFF. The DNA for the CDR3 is TGTGCCAGCAGTTTCGGGGACAGGAGCTACAATGAGCAGTTCTTC.

The CDR3 bases are TGTGCCAGCAGCTTAACAGGGGGTAAAACCTACAATGAGCAGTTCTTC. Translation: CASSLTGGKTYNEQFF. This chain links TRBV11-2 with TRBJ2-1, with 8 bases fitting TRBD1. The V gene end was trimmed by 2 bases and the J gene end by 2 bases; junction bases not matched to a gene: 5. Per germline, CDR1 SGHAT and CDR2 FQNNGV. The CDR3 covers 16 residues. Looking up the rest from reference TRBV11-2 and TRBJ2-1 gives the full variable domain: EAGVAQSPRYKIIEKRQSVAFWCNPISGHATLYWYQQILGQGPKLLIQFQNNGVVDDSQLPKDRFSAERLKGVDSTLKIQPAKLEDSAVYLCASSLTGGKTYNEQFFGPGTRLTVL.

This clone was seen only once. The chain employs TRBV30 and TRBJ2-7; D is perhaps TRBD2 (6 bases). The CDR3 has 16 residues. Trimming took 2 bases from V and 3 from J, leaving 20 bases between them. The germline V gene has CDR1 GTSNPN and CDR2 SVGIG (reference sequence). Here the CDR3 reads CAWSPLGFGRDYEQYF. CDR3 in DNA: TGTGCCTGGAGTCCTCTGGGTTTCGGGAGAGACTACGAGCAGTACTTC.

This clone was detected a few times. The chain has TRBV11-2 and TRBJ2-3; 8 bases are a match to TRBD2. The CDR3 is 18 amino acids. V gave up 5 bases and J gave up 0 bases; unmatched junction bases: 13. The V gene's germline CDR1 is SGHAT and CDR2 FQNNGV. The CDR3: CASSNPHGLAASTDTQYF. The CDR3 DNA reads TGTGCCAGCAGCAACCCTCACGGACTAGCTGCTAGCACAGATACGCAGTATTTT.

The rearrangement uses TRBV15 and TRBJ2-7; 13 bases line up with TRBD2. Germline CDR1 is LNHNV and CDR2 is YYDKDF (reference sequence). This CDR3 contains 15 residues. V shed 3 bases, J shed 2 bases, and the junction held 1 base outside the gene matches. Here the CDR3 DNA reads TGTGCCACCAGCAGTGGACTAGCGGGAGCCTACGAGCAGTACTTC. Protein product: CATSSGLAGAYEQYF.

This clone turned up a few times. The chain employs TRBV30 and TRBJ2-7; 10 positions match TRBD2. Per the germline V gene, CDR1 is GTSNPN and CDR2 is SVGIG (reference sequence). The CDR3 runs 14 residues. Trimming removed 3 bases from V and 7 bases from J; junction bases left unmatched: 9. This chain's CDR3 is CAWRVPGLALEQYF. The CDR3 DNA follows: TGTGCCTGGAGGGTCCCGGGACTAGCGCTAGAGCAGTACTTC.

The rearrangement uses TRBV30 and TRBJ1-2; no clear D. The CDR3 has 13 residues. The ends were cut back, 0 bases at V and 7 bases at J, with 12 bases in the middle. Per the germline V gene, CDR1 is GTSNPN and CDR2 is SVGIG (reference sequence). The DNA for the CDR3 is TGTGCCTGGAGTGTTGGGGAATGGGGTGGCTACACCTTC. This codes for CAWSVGEWGGYTF.

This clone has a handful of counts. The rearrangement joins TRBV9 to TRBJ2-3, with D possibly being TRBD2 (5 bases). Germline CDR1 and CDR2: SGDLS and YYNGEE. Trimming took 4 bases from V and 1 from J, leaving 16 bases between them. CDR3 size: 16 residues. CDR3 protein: CASSPRPVRGTDTQYF. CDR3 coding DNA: TGTGCCAGCAGCCCCCGACCCGTGCGGGGCACAGATACGCAGTATTTT.

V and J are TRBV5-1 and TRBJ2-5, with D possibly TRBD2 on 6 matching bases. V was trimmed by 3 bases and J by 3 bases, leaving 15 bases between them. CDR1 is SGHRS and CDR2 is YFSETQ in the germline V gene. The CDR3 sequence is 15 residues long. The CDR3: CASSSFSTGEETQYF. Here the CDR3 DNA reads TGCGCCAGCAGCTCTTTCTCGACGGGGGAAGAGACCCAGTACTTC.

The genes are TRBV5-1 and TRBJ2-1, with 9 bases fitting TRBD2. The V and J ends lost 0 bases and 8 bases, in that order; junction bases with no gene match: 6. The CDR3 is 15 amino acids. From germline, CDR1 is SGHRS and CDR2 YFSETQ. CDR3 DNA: TGCGCCAGCAGCTTGGCTAGCGGGAATTTCGATGAGCAGTTCTTC. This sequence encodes CASSLASGNFDEQFF.

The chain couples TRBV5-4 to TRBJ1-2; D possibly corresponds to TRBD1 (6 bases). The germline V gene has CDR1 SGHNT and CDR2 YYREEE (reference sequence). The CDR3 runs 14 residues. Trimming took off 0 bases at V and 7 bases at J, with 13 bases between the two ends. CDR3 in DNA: TGTGCCAGCAGCTTGGACAGGGCGTCGGCTGGCTACACCTTC. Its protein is CASSLDRASAGYTF.

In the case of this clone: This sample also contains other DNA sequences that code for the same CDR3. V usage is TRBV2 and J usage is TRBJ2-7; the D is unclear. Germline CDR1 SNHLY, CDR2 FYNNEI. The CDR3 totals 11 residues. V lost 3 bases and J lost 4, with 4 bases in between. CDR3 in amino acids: CASSDWYEQYF. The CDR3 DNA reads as TGTGCCAGCAGTGACTGGTACGAGCAGTACTTC. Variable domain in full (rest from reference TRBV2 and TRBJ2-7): EPEVTQTPSHQVTQMGQEVILRCVPISNHLYFYWYRQILGQKVEFLVSFYNNEISEKSEIFDDQFSVERPDGSNFTLKIRSTKLEDSAMYFCASSDWYEQYFGPGTRLTVT.